These 22 T cell receptor beta chains were all obtained from the same sample, sequenced in a study of blood T cell repertoires in COVID-19. The assay was immunoSEQ multiplex PCR, and TCRdb's table has in-frame clones only and misses some. The profile shows about 210,000 clones, roughly 84% of them singletons. Material: PBMCs or T cells enriched from blood (not recorded which). The source of these receptors is a man aged 30-40 years in a cohort exposed to, infected with or recovered from COVID-19 (not recorded which).

The chain recombines TRBV24-1 with TRBJ1-5, with a possible D match to TRBD1 (6 bases). The germline V gene encodes CDR1 KGHDR and CDR2 SFDVKD. V lost 4 bases and J lost 9, with 18 bases in between. The CDR3 spans 15 residues. The CDR3, as DNA: TGTGCCACCAGTGACTCGGGACGGCCACAGGGGCCCCAGCATTTT. Its protein is CATSDSGRPQGPQHF.

V is TRBV9 and J is TRBJ1-6; no clear D gene. This CDR3 contains 15 residues. The ends were cut back, 0 bases at V and 4 bases at J, with 8 bases in the middle. Germline-derived CDR1 and CDR2 are SGDLS and YYNGEE. The CDR3 region has the DNA TGTGCCAGCAGCGTAGGGTCCCAGTATAATTCACCCCTCCACTTT. Amino acids: CASSVGSQYNSPLHF.

J is TRBJ2-3 and V is TRBV13, with a possible D match to TRBD2 (6 bases). Trimming removed 1 base from V and 6 bases from J, with 14 bases in between. The CDR3 runs 15 residues. Germline CDR1 is PRHDT and CDR2 is FYEKMQ (reference sequence). The CDR3 DNA reads as TGTGCCAGCAGCTTAGTCACTAGCTCTCCGGATACGCAGTATTTT. It encodes CASSLVTSSPDTQYF.

The CDR3 DNA reads TGTGCCAGTAGTAAAGGGGGGACAGTGAGCACTGAAGCTTTCTTT. Protein sequence: CASSKGGTVSTEAFF. The V call is TRBV19, the J call TRBJ1-1; 7 bases map to TRBD1. The CDR3 sequence is 15 residues long. V lost 4 bases to trimming and J lost 4 bases; unmatched junction nucleotides: 9. The germline CDR1 and CDR2 sequences are LNHDA and SQIVND (reference sequence).

The chain joins TRBV9 to TRBJ2-1; 12 bases are shared with TRBD1. The CDR3 is 18 amino acids. V shed 4 bases and J 6 bases; nucleotides not matched to a gene: 14. The germline V gene has CDR1 SGDLS and CDR2 YYNGEE. CDR3 amino acids: CASSSKGGDRGLINEQFF. CDR3 DNA sequence: TGTGCCAGCAGCTCCAAGGGAGGGGACAGGGGGCTTATCAATGAGCAGTTCTTC. Using reference TRBV9 and TRBJ2-1 for the parts outside the CDR3, the full variable domain is DSGVTQTPKHLITATGQRVTLRCSPRSGDLSVYWYQQSLDQGLQFLIQYYNGEERAKGNILERFSAQQFPDLHSELNLSSLELGDSALYFCASSSKGGDRGLINEQFFGPGTRLTVL.

As DNA, the CDR3 is TGTGCCACCAGTGACTACACAGCTAACTATGGCTACACCTTC. This sequence encodes CATSDYTANYGYTF. The chain recombines TRBV24-1 with TRBJ1-2; D unclear. The CDR3 loop spans 14 amino acids. The V and J ends lost 4 bases and 0 bases respectively, with 8 bases between them. Germline CDR1 and CDR2: KGHDR and SFDVKD.

The J gene is TRBJ2-7, the V gene TRBV4-3, with 8 nucleotides matching TRBD2. The CDR3 has 13 amino acids. The V gene's germline CDR1 is LGHNA and CDR2 YSLEER. V shed 4 bases, J shed 9 bases, and the junction held 8 bases outside the gene matches. CDR3 bases: TGCGCCAGCAGCCCGGAGCGGGGGTTACGGCAGTACTTC. Translation gives CASSPERGLRQYF.

The chain uses TRBV19 and TRBJ2-5, with D perhaps matching TRBD2 (5 bases). CDR1 and CDR2 from the germline V gene are LNHDA and SQIVND (reference sequence). Trimming cost V 4 bases and J 4 bases, with 10 bases left between them. This CDR3 has 13 residues. The CDR3 coding sequence is TGTGCCAGTAGTACCTTCGAGGGAGAGACCCAGTACTTC. Translating it yields CASSTFEGETQYF.

The chain joins TRBV18 to TRBJ2-7; maybe TRBD2 (5 bases). The CDR3 is 13 residues long. CDR1 and CDR2 (germline): KGHSH, LQKENI. V was cut by 0 bases and J by 7 bases, with 10 bases left in between. The CDR3 loop is CASSPPTSGEQYF. The CDR3 nucleotides read TGTGCCAGCTCACCACCGACTTCGGGGGAGCAGTACTTC.

V usage is TRBV11-2 and J usage is TRBJ2-3; 9 bases align to TRBD2. Trimming removed 3 bases from V and 4 bases from J; junction bases left unmatched: 11. Germline CDR1 is SGHAT and CDR2 is FQNNGV. The CDR3 has 17 amino acids. The DNA for the CDR3 is TGTGCCAGCAGCTTCCAAAGTAGCGGGAGTTTAGCAGATACGCAGTATTTT. Protein product: CASSFQSSGSLADTQYF.

The V gene is TRBV18, the J gene TRBJ2-3, with D perhaps matching TRBD1 (6 bases). The V and J ends lost 2 bases and 5 bases respectively, with 11 bases between them. The germline gives CDR1 KGHSH, CDR2 LQKENI. The CDR3 is made up of 14 amino acids. CDR3: CASSPGTIKDTQYF. The CDR3 coding sequence is TGTGCCAGCTCACCAGGGACAATTAAAGATACGCAGTATTTT.

The J gene is TRBJ2-1, the V gene TRBV24-1; a possible D gene is TRBD2 (6 bases). The CDR3 is 15 amino acids. Trimming stripped 5 bases from V and 5 bases from J, with 15 bases between. The germline V gene encodes CDR1 KGHDR and CDR2 SFDVKD. The CDR3 DNA is TGTGCCACCAGTGTAGGGACTTTATCGAACAATGAGCAGTTCTTC. Translated, it gives CATSVGTLSNNEQFF.

This rearrangement joins TRBV7-2 to TRBJ2-1; D gene unclear. Trimming removed 0 bases from V and 4 bases from J, with 13 bases in between. Per germline, CDR1 SGHTA and CDR2 FQGNSA. The CDR3 is made up of 16 amino acids. The CDR3 sequence: CASSLADTPIYNEQFF. DNA of the CDR3: TGTGCCAGCAGCTTAGCTGACACCCCCATTTACAATGAGCAGTTCTTC. The whole variable domain, remainder taken from reference TRBV7-2 and TRBJ2-1, is GAGVSQSPSNKVTEKGKDVELRCDPISGHTALYWYRQSLGQGLEFLIYFQGNSAPDKSGLPSDRFSAERTGGSVSTLTIQRTQQEDSAVYLCASSLADTPIYNEQFFGPGTRLTVL.

This clone has at least ten counts. Here the CDR3 DNA reads TGTGCCTCTCAAGCCTCACTAGCGGGTTCCCAAGAGACCCAGTACTTC. Translating it yields CASQASLAGSQETQYF. The chain has TRBV24-1 and TRBJ2-5; TRBD2 matches 9 bases. Germline V gene sequence: CDR1 KGHDR, CDR2 SFDVKD. J lost 1 base, V lost 12 bases, and 14 bases had no gene match. This CDR3 contains 16 residues.

Only one count was recorded for this clone. This rearrangement joins TRBV5-3 to TRBJ2-7, with 9 bases fitting TRBD2. Being an ORF, TRBV5-3 has a function that is uncertain. V trimming: 10 bases; J trimming: 6 bases; junction bases outside the gene matches: 8. The CDR3 loop spans 12 amino acids. This CDR3 is CAGDSGRSEQYF. CDR3 nucleotide sequence: TGTGCCGGGGATAGCGGGAGAAGCGAGCAGTACTTC.

The count of this clone is one. The rearrangement joins TRBV7-6 to TRBJ2-5; 9 nucleotides align to TRBD2. Losses at the gene ends were 6 bases for V and 5 bases for J; bases not matched to a gene: 7. CDR1 is SGHVS, CDR2 FNYEAQ, per germline. The CDR3 runs 14 residues. The CDR3, as DNA: TGTGCCAGCAGATCGGGACTAGCCGGGGAGACCCAGTACTTC. This encodes CASRSGLAGETQYF.

The J gene is TRBJ1-5, the V gene TRBV19; a possible D gene is TRBD1 (5 bases). The germline V gene encodes CDR1 LNHDA and CDR2 SQIVND (reference sequence). This CDR3 region has 15 residues. V lost 7 bases, J lost 1 base, and 14 bases lay in between. CDR3 protein: CASTGGGVSNQPQHF. CDR3 coding DNA: TGTGCCAGTACGGGGGGAGGGGTCAGCAATCAGCCCCAGCATTTT. Full variable domain (missing parts from reference TRBV19 and TRBJ1-5): DGGITQSPKYLFRKEGQNVTLSCEQNLNHDAMYWYRQDPGQGLRLIYYSQIVNDFQKGDIAEGYSVSREKKESFPLTVTSAQKNPTAFYLCASTGGGVSNQPQHFGDGTRLSIL.

The chain joins TRBV24-1 to TRBJ2-2, with a possible D match to TRBD1 (6 bases). This CDR3 contains 12 residues. Germline values: CDR1 KGHDR, CDR2 SFDVKD. The germline V and J ends were trimmed by 7 bases and 7 bases, with 9 bases remaining between them. The CDR3 protein is CATSEQGGELFF. Written as DNA, the CDR3 is TGTGCCACCAGCGAACAGGGCGGGGAGCTGTTTTTT.

The chain uses TRBV11-2 and TRBJ2-7, with 12 bases that match TRBD2. Losses at the gene ends were 5 bases for V and 1 base for J; bases not matched to a gene: 3. The CDR3 is 15 amino acids. Germline V gene lookup returns CDR1 SGHAT and CDR2 FQNNGV. The CDR3 bases are TGTGCCAGCAGCACACTAGCGGGGGGTTCCTACGAGCAGTACTTC. This encodes CASSTLAGGSYEQYF.

The chain links TRBV7-9 to TRBJ2-7; 7 bases line up with TRBD1. The CDR3 has 14 amino acids. V was clipped by 4 bases and J by 1 base; unmatched bases: 4. Germline CDR1 and CDR2: SEHNR and FQNEAQ (reference sequence). CDR3 region: CASSWGQPSYEQYF. CDR3 nucleotide sequence: TGTGCCAGCAGCTGGGGACAGCCTTCCTACGAGCAGTACTTC. Full variable domain (remainder filled in from reference TRBV7-9 and TRBJ2-7): DTGVSQNPRHKITKRGQNVTFRCDPISEHNRLYWYRQTLGQGPEFLTYFQNEAQLEKSRLLSDRFSAERPKGSFSTLEIQRTEQGDSAMYLCASSWGQPSYEQYFGPGTRLTVT.

This clone was detected once. The chain employs TRBV11-1 and TRBJ2-3; 12 nucleotides align to TRBD2. CDR3 length equals 15 residues. The germline gives CDR1 SGHAT, CDR2 FQDESV (reference sequence). V dropped 6 bases and J dropped 4; count of bases not matched to a gene: 5. This chain's CDR3 is CASSLAGGLPDTQYF. The CDR3 DNA reads as TGTGCCAGCAGTCTAGCGGGAGGGCTCCCAGATACGCAGTATTTT.

V and J are TRBV19 and TRBJ1-2; no firm D call. Germline V gives CDR1 LNHDA, CDR2 SQIVND (reference sequence). There are 15 residues in the CDR3. V was shortened by 5 bases and J by 1 base, with 14 bases between the two germline ends. In DNA, the CDR3 is TGTGCCAGTAGTCTAAAGACGGAGGGTAACTATGGCTACACCTTC. This encodes CASSLKTEGNYGYTF.